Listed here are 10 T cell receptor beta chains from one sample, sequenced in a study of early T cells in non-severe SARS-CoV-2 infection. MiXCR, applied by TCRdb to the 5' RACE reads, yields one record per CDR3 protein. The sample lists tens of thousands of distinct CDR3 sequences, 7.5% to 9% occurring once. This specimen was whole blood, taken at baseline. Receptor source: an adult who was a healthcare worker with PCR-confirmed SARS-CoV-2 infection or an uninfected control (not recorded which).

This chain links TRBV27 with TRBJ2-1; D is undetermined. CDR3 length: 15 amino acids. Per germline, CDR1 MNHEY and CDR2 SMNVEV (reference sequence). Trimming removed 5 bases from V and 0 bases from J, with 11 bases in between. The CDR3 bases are TGTGCCAGCAGTCTAAGCCATCCCTCCTACAATGAGCAGTTCTTC. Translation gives CASSLSHPSYNEQFF.

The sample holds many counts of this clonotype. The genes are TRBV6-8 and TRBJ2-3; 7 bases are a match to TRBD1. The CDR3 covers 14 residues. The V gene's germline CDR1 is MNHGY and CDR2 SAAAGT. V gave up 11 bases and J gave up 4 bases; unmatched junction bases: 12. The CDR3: CADSLKGASDTQYF. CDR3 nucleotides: TGTGCCGATTCTCTCAAGGGGGCCTCAGATACGCAGTATTTT.

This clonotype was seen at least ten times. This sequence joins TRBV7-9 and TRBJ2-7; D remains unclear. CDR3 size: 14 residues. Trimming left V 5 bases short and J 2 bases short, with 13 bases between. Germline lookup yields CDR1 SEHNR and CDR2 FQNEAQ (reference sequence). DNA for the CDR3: TGTGCCAGCAGCCACAGTCCTAACCCCTACGAGCAGTACTTC. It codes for CASSHSPNPYEQYF.

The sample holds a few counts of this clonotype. CDR3 nucleotides: TGCGCCAGCAGTGATGCACAGGGCAACTTCTATGGCTACACCTTC. Its translation: CASSDAQGNFYGYTF. This sequence joins TRBV10-2 and TRBJ1-2, with D tentatively TRBD1 (6 bases). CDR1 is WSHSY, CDR2 SAAADI, per germline. Trimming removed 3 bases at V and 4 bases at J, with 15 bases between. This CDR3 comprises 15 residues.

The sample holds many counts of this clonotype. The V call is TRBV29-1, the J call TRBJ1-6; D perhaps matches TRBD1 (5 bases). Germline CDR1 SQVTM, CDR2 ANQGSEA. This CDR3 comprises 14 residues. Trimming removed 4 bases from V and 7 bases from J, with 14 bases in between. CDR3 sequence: CSVGSNGGNSPLHF. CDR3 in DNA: TGCAGCGTTGGGTCCAACGGGGGAAATTCACCCCTCCACTTT.

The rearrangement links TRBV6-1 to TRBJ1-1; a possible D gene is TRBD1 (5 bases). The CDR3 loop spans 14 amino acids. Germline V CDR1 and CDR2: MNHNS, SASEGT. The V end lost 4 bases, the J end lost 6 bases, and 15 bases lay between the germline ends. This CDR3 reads CASSVNRDPSEAFF. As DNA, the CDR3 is TGTGCCAGCAGTGTCAACCGGGACCCATCTGAAGCTTTCTTT.

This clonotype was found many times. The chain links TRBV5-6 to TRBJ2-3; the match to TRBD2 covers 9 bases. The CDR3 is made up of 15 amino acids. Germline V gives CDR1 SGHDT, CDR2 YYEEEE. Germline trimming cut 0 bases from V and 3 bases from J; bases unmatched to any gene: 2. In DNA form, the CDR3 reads TGTGCCAGCAGCTTGGTTAGCGGGGGAACAGATACGCAGTATTTT. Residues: CASSLVSGGTDTQYF.

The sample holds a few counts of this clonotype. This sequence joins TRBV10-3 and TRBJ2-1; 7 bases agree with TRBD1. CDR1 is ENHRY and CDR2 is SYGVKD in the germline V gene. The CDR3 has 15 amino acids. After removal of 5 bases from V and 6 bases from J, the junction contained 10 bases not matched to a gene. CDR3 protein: CAISLRTGRVNEQFF. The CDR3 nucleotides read TGTGCCATCAGTCTCCGGACAGGCAGAGTCAATGAGCAGTTCTTC.

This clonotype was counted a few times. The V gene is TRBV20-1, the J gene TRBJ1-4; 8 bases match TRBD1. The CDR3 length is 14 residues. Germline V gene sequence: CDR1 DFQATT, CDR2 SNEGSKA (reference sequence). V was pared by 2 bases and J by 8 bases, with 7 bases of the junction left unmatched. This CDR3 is CSARPQGAREKLFF. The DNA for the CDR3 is TGCAGTGCTAGACCTCAGGGGGCGCGCGAAAAACTGTTTTTT.

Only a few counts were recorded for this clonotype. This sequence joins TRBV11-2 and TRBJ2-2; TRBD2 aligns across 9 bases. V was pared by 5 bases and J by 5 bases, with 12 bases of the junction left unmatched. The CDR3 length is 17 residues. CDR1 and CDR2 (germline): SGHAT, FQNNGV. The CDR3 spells CASSVPGLREGTGELFF. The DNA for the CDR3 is TGTGCCAGCAGCGTCCCTGGGTTGCGGGAGGGGACCGGGGAGCTGTTTTTT.